The TCR beta chain described here comes from a study of radiotherapy plus CTLA-4 blockade in lung cancer. Study-level information: Among patients, around 18% showed objective responses, and 31% had disease control.

Sequencing used immunoSEQ multiplex PCR; TCRdb keeps in-frame clones, though not all of them. The sample yields roughly 93,000 clones, approximately 85% seen once. A remark on this clone: What it recognizes is unknown.

Deletions cut 7 bases from V and 3 bases from J, with 16 bases between. Germline CDR1 SNHLY, CDR2 FYNNEI. CDR3 length equals 14 residues. Study-wide results and caveats: TCR clones from tumors expanded in blood after radiotherapy plus ipilimumab.

The chain is built from TRBV2 and TRBJ2-7; tentatively, D is TRBD1 (6 bases). The receptor was derived from a human donor with non-small cell lung cancer who had a partial response to radiotherapy plus ipilimumab. The sample was peripheral blood, taken from a patient treated with radiotherapy plus ipilimumab. CDR3 bases: TGTGCCAGCACCCCAGGGGACACCTACTACGAGCAGTACTTC. It specifies CASTPGDTYYEQYF.